A single sample gave rise to the 23 T cell receptor beta chains below, sequenced in a study of T cell responses to AZD1222 COVID-19 vaccine. Produced via immunoSEQ multiplex PCR; TCRdb's table is partial and in-frame only. Here the sample spans 110,000 to 150,000 clones, around 91% being singletons. The sequencing used peripheral blood, collected on day 0 of AZD1222 vaccination. The receptors here all came from an adult in good health.

The DNA of the CDR3 is TGTGCCAGCAGTCTAGCGGGAGGGCCTGTAGAGACCCAGTACTTC. The encoded protein is CASSLAGGPVETQYF. The genes are TRBV12-1 and TRBJ2-5; the table's TRBD2 call for D was not verified on the DNA. TRBV12-1 is flagged as a pseudogene. CDR3 length equals 15 residues.

The chain joins TRBV6-5 to TRBJ2-1, with D tentatively TRBD1 (6 bases). Germline values: CDR1 MNHEY, CDR2 SVGAGI. V was pared by 8 bases and J by 6 bases, with 17 bases between. This CDR3 contains 14 residues. CDR3 amino acids: CASGGVTSGNEQFF. CDR3 in DNA: TGTGCCAGCGGGGGCGTAACGAGCGGCAATGAGCAGTTCTTC.

The chain employs TRBV4-1 and TRBJ1-1; no clear D. The CDR3 has 14 residues. The V end was cut by 1 base, the J end by 1 base, with 7 bases between. The germline V gene has CDR1 MGHRA and CDR2 YSYEKL. As DNA, the CDR3 is TGCGCCAGCAGCCAAGCCCCAGGGAACACTGAAGCTTTCTTT. Encoded protein: CASSQAPGNTEAFF.

The chain couples TRBV19 to TRBJ1-5; D unclear. The CDR3 has 13 amino acids. With 5 bases removed from V and 5 bases from J, the gap between germline ends came to 10 bases. Germline V gene data show CDR1 as LNHDA and CDR2 as SQIVND (reference sequence). As DNA, the CDR3 is TGTGCCAGTAGTTTCTCCATGGATCAGCCCCAGCATTTT. Translated, it gives CASSFSMDQPQHF.

This clone was seen just once. The chain couples TRBV23-1 to TRBJ2-1, with D tentatively TRBD1 (5 bases). TRBV23-1 is reported as an ORF; its role is uncertain. This CDR3 region has 16 residues. Trimming left V 4 bases short and J 8 bases short, with 21 bases between. The CDR3, as DNA: TGCGCCAGCAGTCTTAGGGGCCGCTCTCTTGTGGATGAGCAGTTCTTC. As protein: CASSLRGRSLVDEQFF.

This clone was picked up one time. V gene TRBV5-1 combines with J gene TRBJ1-2; D is possibly TRBD1 (6 bases). Germline V lookup: CDR1 SGHRS, CDR2 YFSETQ. CDR3 length equals 12 residues. With 4 bases removed from V and 8 bases from J, the gap between germline ends came to 12 bases. CDR3 coding DNA: TGCGCCAGCAGCGACGACAGGTCAGGCTACACCTTC. This codes for CASSDDRSGYTF.

In its sample, this clone was seen once. This chain uses TRBV3-1 (or the pseudogene TRBV3-2) with TRBJ2-2; D perhaps matches TRBD2 (6 bases). This CDR3 is built from 17 residues. The germline V and J ends were trimmed by 2 bases and 1 base, with 14 bases remaining between them. Germline CDR1 and CDR2: LGHDT and YNNKEL (reference sequence). CDR3 loop: CASSQQGGGLNTGELFF. The CDR3 nucleotides are TGTGCCAGCAGCCAACAGGGTGGGGGACTGAACACCGGGGAGCTGTTTTTT.

The genes are TRBV6-5 and TRBJ1-6, with D possibly TRBD1 on 6 matching bases. The germline V gene encodes CDR1 MNHEY and CDR2 SVGAGI. The CDR3 length is 14 residues. The germline V and J ends were trimmed by 3 bases and 4 bases, with 7 bases remaining between them. CDR3 coding DNA: TGTGCCAGCAGTTATGGACAGTATAATTCACCCCTCCACTTT. Translation gives CASSYGQYNSPLHF.

The V and J genes are TRBV7-9 and TRBJ2-5; D unresolved. V lost 1 base, J lost 7 bases, and 4 bases lay in between. The CDR3 has 11 amino acids. Germline V CDR1 and CDR2: SEHNR, FQNEAQ (reference sequence). The CDR3 region is CASSLGGTQYF. CDR3 nucleotide sequence: TGTGCCAGCAGCTTAGGTGGGACCCAGTACTTC.

The chain has TRBV7-9 and TRBJ1-5; tentative D call: TRBD1 (5 bases). CDR1 SEHNR and CDR2 FQNEAQ come from the germline V gene (reference sequence). The CDR3 has 12 residues. With 4 bases removed from V and 7 bases from J, the gap between germline ends came to 8 bases. Written as DNA, the CDR3 is TGTGCCAGCAGCTCCGGGGGGCAGCCCCAGCATTTT. Its translation: CASSSGGQPQHF.

This clone has just a few counts. The V and J genes are TRBV6-5 and TRBJ1-4; TRBD1 matches 10 bases. CDR1 is MNHEY, CDR2 SVGAGI, per germline. CDR3 size: 15 residues. With 6 bases clipped from V and 3 bases from J, the junction kept 4 bases outside the gene matches. The CDR3 nucleotides read TGTGCCAGCAGGACCGGGACAGGGGCTAATGAAAAACTGTTTTTT. Translating it yields CASRTGTGANEKLFF.

The chain recombines TRBV6-5 with TRBJ1-5, with a possible D match to TRBD1 (6 bases). Trimming took 5 bases from V and 9 from J, leaving 17 bases between them. The CDR3 spans 14 residues. Germline CDR1 MNHEY, CDR2 SVGAGI. Written as DNA, the CDR3 is TGTGCCAGCAGTCTGGACAGAAGGGGGTGGCCCCAGCATTTT. Translated, it gives CASSLDRRGWPQHF.

V usage is TRBV6-1 and J usage is TRBJ2-7; the D call may be TRBD1 or TRBD2 (5 bases each). Germline V gene lookup returns CDR1 MNHNS and CDR2 SASEGT. Trimming took off 2 bases at V and 3 bases at J, with 11 bases between the two ends. The CDR3 contains 14 residues. CDR3 sequence (DNA): TGTGCCAGCAGTGAAAGGTTGGGGGTCTACGAGCAGTACTTC. Translation gives CASSERLGVYEQYF.

The chain combines TRBV5-8 with TRBJ1-1; 7 nucleotides line up with TRBD1. There are 16 residues in the CDR3. The germline V gene encodes CDR1 SGHTS and CDR2 YDEGEE. V lost 3 bases to trimming and J lost 3 bases; unmatched junction nucleotides: 11. CDR3 protein: CASSSQIRTGDTEAFF. The CDR3, as DNA: TGTGCCAGCAGCTCGCAGATAAGGACAGGAGACACTGAAGCTTTCTTT.

The V call is TRBV19, the J call TRBJ2-7; unclear D gene. Germline CDR1 reads LNHDA; CDR2 reads SQIVND (reference sequence). CDR3 length: 14 amino acids. V shed 9 bases and J shed 1 base, with 16 bases lying between them. CDR3 coding DNA: TGTGCCAGGACCTCTACCGGGCCTTCCTACGAGCAGTACTTC. This codes for CARTSTGPSYEQYF.

The chain employs TRBV4-1 and TRBJ1-2; D is uncertain. V shed 3 bases and J shed 8 bases, with 22 bases lying between them. Germline-derived CDR1 and CDR2 are MGHRA and YSYEKL. The length of the CDR3 is 16 residues. The CDR3 coding sequence is TGCGCCAGCAGCCAGGCACTCGGGCCCCCATCCCAAGGCTACACCTTC. Protein: CASSQALGPPSQGYTF.

The chain links TRBV19 to TRBJ2-1; the D is unclear. The CDR3 extends over 12 amino acids. V shed 5 bases and J shed 4 bases, with 6 bases lying between them. The germline gives CDR1 LNHDA, CDR2 SQIVND (reference sequence). CDR3 protein: CASSSGYNEQFF. The CDR3 coding sequence is TGTGCCAGTAGTTCAGGATACAATGAGCAGTTCTTC. Based on the CDR3 plus reference TRBV19 and TRBJ2-1, the full variable domain is DGGITQSPKYLFRKEGQNVTLSCEQNLNHDAMYWYRQDPGQGLRLIYYSQIVNDFQKGDIAEGYSVSREKKESFPLTVTSAQKNPTAFYLCASSSGYNEQFFGPGTRLTVL.

The CDR3, as DNA: TGTGCCAGCAGTTTATTGGCAGGGGGTAGCCGGGACTACACCTTC. This translates into CASSLLAGGSRDYTF. This chain joins TRBV28 and TRBJ1-2; 7 positions agree with TRBD1. CDR1 MDHEN and CDR2 SYDVKM come from the germline V gene. This CDR3 has 15 residues. The V and J ends lost 1 base and 10 bases, in that order; junction bases with no gene match: 12.

The chain links TRBV14 to TRBJ2-5, with 8 bases identical to TRBD2. This CDR3 is built from 14 residues. Germline CDR1 SGHDN, CDR2 FVKESK. V shed 4 bases and J 7 bases; nucleotides not matched to a gene: 8. For the CDR3, the DNA is TGTGCCAGCAGCCTAATTTCCGGGAGGGTGACCCAGTACTTC. Its translation: CASSLISGRVTQYF.

The chain couples TRBV6-2 or TRBV6-3 to TRBJ2-7; TRBD2 agrees at 7 bases. The CDR3 has 16 amino acids. J gave up 2 bases and V 6 bases, and 13 bases lay outside the gene matches. Per germline, CDR1 MNHEY and CDR2 SVGEGT. The CDR3 sequence is CASSYTDYAGAYEQYF. The CDR3 region has the DNA TGTGCCAGCAGCTATACGGACTATGCGGGGGCCTACGAGCAGTACTTC.

This chain connects TRBV15 to TRBJ2-5, with D unclear. Trimming took off 0 bases at V and 4 bases at J, with 3 bases between the two ends. CDR3 length equals 12 residues. The germline gives CDR1 LNHNV, CDR2 YYDKDF (reference sequence). Here the CDR3 DNA reads TGTGCCACCAGCAGAGATCTAGAGACCCAGTACTTC. Translation: CATSRDLETQYF.

The gene calls are TRBV19 and TRBJ2-4, with D tentatively TRBD1 (6 bases). The V and J ends lost 2 bases and 6 bases respectively, with 8 bases between them. The CDR3 has 13 residues. Germline CDR1 reads LNHDA; CDR2 reads SQIVND (reference sequence). CDR3 DNA: TGTGCCAGTAGTATAAACAGGGTAAACATTCAGTACTTC. Protein: CASSINRVNIQYF.

J is TRBJ1-1 and V is TRBV27; no clear D gene. Germline-derived CDR1 and CDR2 are MNHEY and SMNVEV (reference sequence). The CDR3 covers 13 residues. Between the trimmed V and J ends, which lost 5 bases and 3 bases, there was a span of 10 bases. Here the CDR3 reads CASSKQRDTEAFF. The CDR3 coding sequence is TGTGCCAGCAGTAAACAGAGAGACACTGAAGCTTTCTTT.